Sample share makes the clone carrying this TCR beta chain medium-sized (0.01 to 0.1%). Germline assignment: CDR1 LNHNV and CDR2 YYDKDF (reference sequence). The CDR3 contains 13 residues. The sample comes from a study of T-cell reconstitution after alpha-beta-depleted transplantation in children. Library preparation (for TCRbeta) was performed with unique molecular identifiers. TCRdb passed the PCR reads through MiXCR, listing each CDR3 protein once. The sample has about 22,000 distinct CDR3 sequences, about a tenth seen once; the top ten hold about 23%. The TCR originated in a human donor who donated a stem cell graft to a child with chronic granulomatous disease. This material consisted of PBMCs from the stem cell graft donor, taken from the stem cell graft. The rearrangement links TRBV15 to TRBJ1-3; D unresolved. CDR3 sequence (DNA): TGTGCTACCCAGAGCATGTCTGGAAACACCATATATTTT. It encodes CATQSMSGNTIYF.